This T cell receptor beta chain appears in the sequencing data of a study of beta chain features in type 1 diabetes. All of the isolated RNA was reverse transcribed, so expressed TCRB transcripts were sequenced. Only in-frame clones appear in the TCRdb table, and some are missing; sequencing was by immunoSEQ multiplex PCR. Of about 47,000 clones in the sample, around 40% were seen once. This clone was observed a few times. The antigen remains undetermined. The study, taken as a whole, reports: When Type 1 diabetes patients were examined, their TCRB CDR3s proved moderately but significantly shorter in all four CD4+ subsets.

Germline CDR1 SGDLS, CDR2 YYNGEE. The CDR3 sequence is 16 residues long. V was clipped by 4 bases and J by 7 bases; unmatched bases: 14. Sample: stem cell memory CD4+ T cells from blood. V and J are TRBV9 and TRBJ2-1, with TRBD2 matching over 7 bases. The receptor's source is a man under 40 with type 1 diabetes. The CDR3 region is CASSSPGEGHRNEQFF. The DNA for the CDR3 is TGTGCCAGCAGCTCACCGGGGGAGGGCCACAGGAATGAGCAGTTCTTC. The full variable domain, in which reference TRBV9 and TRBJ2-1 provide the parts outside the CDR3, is DSGVTQTPKHLITATGQRVTLRCSPRSGDLSVYWYQQSLDQGLQFLIQYYNGEERAKGNILERFSAQQFPDLHSELNLSSLELGDSALYFCASSSPGEGHRNEQFFGPGTRLTVL.